These 3 T cell receptor beta chains share one sample of origin, sequenced in a study of blood T cells in healthy people across ages. Alongside a J-beta primer mix, a sample-barcoded 5' primer served in a second PCR lasting about 7 to 11 cycles. MiXCR was run by TCRdb on the 5' RACE reads, yielding one entry per CDR3 protein. Of hundreds of thousands of distinct CDR3 sequences detected, 45% to 65% appear once; the ten largest clones hold 35% to 40%. The sample consisted of blood. The receptors were gathered from a man between 60 and 75 years old in good health.

The chain links TRBV5-1 to TRBJ2-5, with D perhaps matching TRBD1 or TRBD2 (6 bases each). Germline V CDR1 and CDR2: SGHRS, YFSETQ. This CDR3 is built from 15 residues. V was clipped by 0 bases and J by 1 base, with 10 bases between them. This chain's CDR3 is CASSLAGAFQETQYF. The CDR3, as DNA: TGCGCCAGCAGCTTGGCGGGGGCGTTCCAAGAGACCCAGTACTTC.

The gene calls are TRBV4-1 and TRBJ2-1; 7 nucleotides align to TRBD2. Germline V lookup: CDR1 MGHRA, CDR2 YSYEKL. This CDR3 has 16 residues. V lost 3 bases and J lost 0; bases outside the gene matches: 5. The CDR3 DNA reads TGCGCCAGCAGCCATGAAAGCGGGGCCTCCTACAATGAGCAGTTCTTC. Translating gives CASSHESGASYNEQFF.

This chain connects TRBV7-8 to TRBJ1-2, with D uncertain. V was trimmed by 1 base and J by 0 bases, leaving 3 bases between them. CDR3 length: 13 residues. Looked up from germline, CDR1 is SGHVS and CDR2 is FQNEAQ. CDR3 sequence: CASSLVSNYGYTF. For the CDR3, the DNA is TGTGCCAGCAGCTTAGTTTCTAACTATGGCTACACCTTC.